The present TCR beta chain was sequenced within a study of T cell responses to AZD1222 COVID-19 vaccine. Per the germline V gene, CDR1 is MNHEY and CDR2 is SVGAGI. V was clipped by 5 bases and J by 2 bases; unmatched bases: 3. The CDR3 is made up of 14 amino acids. The assay was immunoSEQ multiplex PCR, and TCRdb's table has in-frame clones only and misses some. This sample yields some 87,000 clones, of which roughly nine tenths are seen a single time; approximately 31% belongs to the top ten. The sequence was collected from an adult in good health. This sequence joins TRBV6-5 and TRBJ2-3, with 8 bases lining up with TRBD2. Specimen: peripheral blood, collected on day 0 of AZD1222 vaccination. In nucleotides, the CDR3 is TGTGCCAGCAGTAGCGGGAGCTACACAGATACGCAGTATTTT. It codes for CASSSGSYTDTQYF.